The source of this T cell receptor beta chain is a study of T cells in Graves' hyperthyroidism and ophthalmopathy. The CDR3 regions of TCR beta were amplified from RNA transcripts. A set of HTBI primers served as the primers for a first-round RT-PCR of the TCR CDR3. TCRdb itself ran the multiplex PCR reads through MiXCR, one entry per CDR3 protein. The data show 360,000 or so distinct CDR3 sequences, 15% to 20% seen once. In its sample, this clonotype was seen many times. The ends were cut back, 0 bases at V and 9 bases at J, with 10 bases in the middle. The CDR3 is 12 amino acids. Germline V gives CDR1 SGHDT, CDR2 YYEEEE.

The specimen sequenced was blood. The TCR originated in a woman younger than 35 with Graves' hyperthyroidism. The chain joins TRBV5-6 to TRBJ2-7; D is unclear. Written as DNA, the CDR3 is TGTGCCAGCAGCTTGGCGGCTGGCGGGCAGTACTTC. Translated: CASSLAAGGQYF.